Sequencing of this T cell receptor (beta chain) was carried out in a study of blood T cell repertoires in COVID-19. For the study at large: From the United States, Italy and Spain came samples of acute and convalescent COVID-19.

The V end was cut by 2 bases, the J end by 11 bases, with 19 bases between. From germline, CDR1 is MNHNS and CDR2 SASEGT. The CDR3 contains 14 residues. Profiled with immunoSEQ multiplex PCR; TCRdb holds only in-frame clones, not every one. The sample yields 380,000 or so clones, approximately 87% seen once. The chain joins TRBV6-1 to TRBJ2-7; a weak D match, TRBD1 (6 bases). The TCR originated in a woman between 25 and 40 years old with acute COVID-19. The sequenced material came from PBMCs or T cells enriched from blood (not recorded which). CDR3 in DNA: TGTGCCAGCAGTGAACCTCAGGGGTCAGCGGAGAAGTACTTC. Translation gives CASSEPQGSAEKYF.